This T cell receptor beta chain was observed in a study of CD8+ T cells in alopecia areata. Study-level results: While patients received tofacitinib, many expanded lesional clones remained present in scalp and blood.

The treatment denotes: oral pan-JAK inhibitor, 5-10 mg twice daily. RNA was isolated and reverse transcribed to cDNA, the sequencing template. This table comes from immunoSEQ multiplex PCR, and its TCRdb copy is limited to in-frame clones, with some not included. The data contain 200,000 to 250,000 clones, 50% to 75% of them singletons. Worth noting for this clone: Its antigen is undetermined.

Sequenced here: CD4+ T cells sorted from blood, sampled at week 4, from a patient treated with tofacitinib. This clonotype was obtained from a human donor with alopecia areata.

This CDR3 reads CASSQDTRTDTQYF. CDR3 nucleotides: TGTGCCAGCAGTCAGGACACTCGCACAGATACGCAGTATTTT. The rearrangement joins TRBV2 to TRBJ2-3; possibly TRBD1 for D (5 bases). V was cut by 5 bases and J by 1 base, with 10 bases left in between. The CDR3 length is 14 residues. CDR1 and CDR2 (germline): SNHLY, FYNNEI. Drawing the rest from reference TRBV2 and TRBJ2-3, the complete variable domain is EPEVTQTPSHQVTQMGQEVILRCVPISNHLYFYWYRQILGQKVEFLVSFYNNEISEKSEIFDDQFSVERPDGSNFTLKIRSTKLEDSAMYFCASSQDTRTDTQYFGPGTRLTVL.